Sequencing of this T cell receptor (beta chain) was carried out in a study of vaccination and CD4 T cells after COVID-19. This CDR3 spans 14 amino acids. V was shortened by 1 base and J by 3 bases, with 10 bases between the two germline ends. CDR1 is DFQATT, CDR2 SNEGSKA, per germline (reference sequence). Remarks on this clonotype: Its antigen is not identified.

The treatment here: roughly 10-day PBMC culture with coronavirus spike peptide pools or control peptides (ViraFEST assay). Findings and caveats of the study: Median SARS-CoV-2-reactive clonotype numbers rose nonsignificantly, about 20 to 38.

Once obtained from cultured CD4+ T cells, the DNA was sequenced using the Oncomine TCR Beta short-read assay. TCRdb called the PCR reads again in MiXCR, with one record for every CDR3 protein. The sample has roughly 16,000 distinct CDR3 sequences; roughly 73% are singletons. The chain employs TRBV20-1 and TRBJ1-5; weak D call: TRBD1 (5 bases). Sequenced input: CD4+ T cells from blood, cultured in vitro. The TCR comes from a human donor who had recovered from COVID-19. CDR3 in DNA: TGCAGTGCTAGAGTGTCAGGGCTCAATCAGCCCCAGCATTTT. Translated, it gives CSARVSGLNQPQHF.